This T cell receptor beta chain stems from a study of shared clonotypes between healthy human individuals (dated by TCRdb to 2018 to 2020). Turning to the overall study: A couple of women and a few men aged 18 to 49 years were included in the cohort. For each donor, CD4 naive and CD4 memory were each given three plates, CD8 naive was given two plates, and CD8 memory was given one plate. To estimate repertoire size and how much clonotypes are shared between individuals, the study performed deep sequencing of blood TCR repertoires from roughly five healthy adults. Libraries were prepared and TCR repertoires were sequenced by different laboratories using diverse techniques, in order to increase sequencing depth and limit assay-specific biases. Each donor's leukapheresis produced roughly between roughly 0.85 and 9.5 billion PBMCs.

Healthy HIV-negative adults with no recently reported acute infections or vaccinations were included as donors. All donors were Caucasian adults living in Nashville, Tennessee, USA. CD8 memory samples consisted of magnetically selected CD45RO+ cells combined with CCR7-negative CD45RA+ effector memory (TemRA) cells. Blood was collected by leukapheresis, and PBMCs were isolated by Ficoll-Histopaque density gradient centrifugation and then cryopreserved in liquid nitrogen vapor phase. Analytical flow cytometry was used to check the purity and quantity of every magnetically sorted T cell population. From each sorted fraction, genomic DNA was isolated and quantified by UV absorbance on a Nanodrop 2000c. Study-wide conclusions, independent of this receptor: Only blood was sampled, and tissue TCR repertoires likely differ from those in blood. Based on pairwise subsampling, the degree of clonotype sharing among donors was expected to be affected by sequencing depth. The small number of donors limited the genetic and exposure-history diversity represented. Rarefaction of sorted-subset datasets indicated incomplete sequencing despite the large sequencing depth. Clonotypes shared by all four sorted-subset donors showed higher generation probabilities than non-shared clonotypes. Naive subsets generally had larger estimated clonotype richness than memory subsets did. When a few donors were compared, the shared fraction of clonotypes was approximately 5% for naive CD4, more than 3% for naive CD8, roughly 2.3% for memory CD4, and less than 0.45% for memory CD8.

As to this clone: This clone's antigen is unknown. The record has no base qualities; no much larger clone is one base away.

CDR1 is given as GTSNPN and CDR2 as SVGIG, both from the germline V gene (reference sequence). V and J are truncated by 0 bases and 7 bases respectively, leaving an intervening sequence of 12 bases. The CDR3 contains 13 residues, cysteine and phenylalanine counted. Only the CDR3 region is kept as DNA, spanning 39 bases read in frame from base 1. TCR CDR3 regions were amplified from genomic DNA by multiplex PCR using the deep immunoSEQ assay. For each cell subset, the extracted genomic DNA was distributed evenly across all wells of several immunoSEQ 96-well plates, and each plate served as one replicate. Each replicate PCR for sorted subsets received around 200 ng genomic DNA, equal to roughly 29,000 T cell genomes. Purified libraries were measured with a Qubit 3.0 fluorometer, size-checked on a Bioanalyzer 2100, and measured again with the KAPA Library Quantification kit. Every immunoSEQ 96-well plate was sequenced on a dedicated single-read 150-cycle Illumina NextSeq 550 flow cell. In the source study's methods: Because only junctional sequences without quality scores were contained in the immunoSEQ output, filtering matching that applied to full-length reads could not be performed. To assign V/J genes and CDR3, sequences were annotated against IMGT germline references using PyIR, a Python wrapper for IgBLAST v1.9. Any read was removed if the V/J assignment was weak (E-value above 1e-6), the CDR3 was missing, or the read contained stop codons, out-of-frame junctions, or ambiguous translated residues. A V3J clonotype was defined by an identical inferred V gene, J gene, and CDR3 amino acid sequence. Percentage overlap between repertoires was calculated by dividing the number of shared unique clonotypes by the size of the smaller repertoire. Three approaches were used to assess repertoire richness: RTK rarefaction, the Chao1 estimator, and Recon v2.1 estimates of unobserved clonotypes. Generation probabilities were computed with OLGA for all TCRbeta clonotypes obtained by the gDNA method from a few donors. Drawn from immuneACCESS, this table holds only the in-frame rearrangements with V and J called that TCRdb kept. Clones are partly lost; checked studies trace under half to an unresolved V gene and leave the rest unexplained. V, J and clone size derive from that table, while D and trimming were established from the DNA sequence. This sample gives roughly 320,000 clones in total; around 86% of them show up just once. The top ten clones comprise around 16% of the sample.

The rearrangement joined TRBV30 to TRBJ1-2; the best D guess is TRBD1, with 5 bases matching. Material for sequencing was memory CD8+ T cells sorted from blood. In the paper's terms, the cell subset or site label means: CD45RO+ cells pooled with CCR7-negative TemRA cells. The sequence derives from a man younger than 35 in good health. The nucleotide sequence reads TGTGCCTGGAGTGTAGTGACCGGGACTGGCTACACCTTC. This is translated as CAWSVVTGTGYTF. With all but the CDR3 taken from the reference TRBV30 and TRBJ1-2 genes, the full variable domain is: SQTIHQWPATLVQPVGSPLSLECTVEGTSNPNLYWYRQAAGRGLQLLFYSVGIGQISSEVPQNLSASRPQDRQFILSSKKLLLSDSGFYLCAWSVVTGTGYTFGSGTRLTVV.